This record concerns one T cell receptor (beta chain) sequence. Its antigen remains unknown. The data were taken from a study of a mutant IDH1 vaccine in newly diagnosed glioma. Overall study context: Vaccines were first given 4-6 weeks after radiotherapy alone, or with temozolomide cycles. Visit V12 was conducted at week 35 as the safety follow-up. Visit V13 came later, at week 47. Study-wide points: Alterations occurring in top peripheral T cell clonotypes seemed unrelated to pseudoprogression.

The germline V gene has CDR1 MRHNA and CDR2 SNTAGT. The V segment lost 10 bases and the J segment 4 bases; nucleotides outside the gene matches: 8. The CDR3 spans 15 residues. Repertoires were generated with immunoSEQ multiplex PCR, while TCRdb's copy carries only in-frame clones and drops some. The profile shows 90,000 to 100,000 clones, over 85% of them singletons. As for time point: week 47, end of study. Topical imiquimod was applied with each vaccine dose, which held 300 ug of mutant IDH1 20-mer peptide. This sequence was found in a woman in her forties or fifties with glioma. Sample: PBMCs, taken from a glioma patient whose treatment included an IDH1 peptide vaccine. The chain is built from TRBV6-4 and TRBJ2-3; 13 bases line up with TRBD2. DNA for the CDR3: TGTGCCACCACTGGGACTAGCGGGACGTCAGATACGCAGTATTTT. This gives the protein CATTGTSGTSDTQYF.